This is a list of T cell receptor beta chains from one sample in a study of blood T cell repertoires in COVID-19. Sequencing was performed with immunoSEQ multiplex PCR; in TCRdb, only in-frame clones are kept and a portion is missing. The sample contains fewer than 200,000 clones, 70% to 80% of which appear only once. The sample comprised peripheral blood. The receptors originated from a man aged 55-75 years with acute or convalescent COVID-19. The CDR3 runs from the conserved cysteine through the conserved F or W. A D gene is named only where the DNA matches it firmly. Clone size, where shown, is once, few, many, or a class for clones that have expanded.

j_call cdr3_length clone_size v_call d_call cdr3_aa cdr3_nt
TRBJ2-1 15 NA TRBV9 TRBD2 CASSVEGRGNNEQFF TGTGCCAGCAGCGTAGAAGGGCGGGGGAACAATGAGCAGTTCTTC
TRBJ2-2 16 NA TRBV5-4 TRBD2 CASSLQGRGGSGELFF TGTGCCAGCAGCCTACAGGGGCGGGGGGGAAGCGGGGAGCTGTTTTTT
TRBJ2-3 13 few TRBV3-1/TRBV3-2 NA CASSQIITDTQYF TGTGCCAGCAGCCAAATCATCACAGATACGCAGTATTTT
TRBJ2-5 14 NA TRBV3-1/TRBV3-2 TRBD1 CASSPGQGQETQYF TGTGCCAGCAGCCCGGGACAGGGGCAAGAGACCCAGTACTTC
TRBJ1-2 13 few TRBV12-3/TRBV12-4 NA CASSLDRVDGYTF TGTGCCAGCAGTTTAGACAGGGTGGATGGCTACACCTTC
TRBJ2-7 13 NA TRBV5-1 NA CASSQQGTYEQYF TGCGCCAGCAGCCAACAGGGCACCTACGAGCAGTACTTC
TRBJ1-2 14 few TRBV9 NA CASSVGTANYGYTF TGTGCCAGCAGCGTAGGGACTGCTAACTATGGCTACACCTTC
TRBJ2-2 13 NA TRBV29-1 NA CSVDGVGTGELFF TGCAGCGTTGACGGGGTCGGCACCGGGGAGCTGTTTTTT
TRBJ1-1 13 few TRBV27 NA CASNFGRGTEAFF TGTGCCAGCAACTTTGGCCGGGGGACTGAAGCTTTCTTT
TRBJ2-1 16 NA TRBV10-3 TRBD1 CAISESNEGARNEQFF TGTGCCATCAGTGAGTCGAACGAGGGGGCTCGAAATGAGCAGTTCTTC
TRBJ1-2 13 once TRBV12-3/TRBV12-4 NA CASRLTGNYGYTF TGTGCCAGCAGGTTAACCGGTAACTATGGCTACACCTTC
TRBJ2-7 13 NA TRBV6-5 NA CASSYSTAYEQYF TGTGCCAGCAGTTACTCGACAGCCTACGAGCAGTACTTC
TRBJ2-1 16 NA TRBV7-9 TRBD2 CASSSLAGGPDNEQFF TGTGCCAGCAGCTCCCTAGCGGGGGGGCCGGACAATGAGCAGTTCTTC
TRBJ2-3 16 NA TRBV9 TRBD2 CASSVGIGGSTDTQYF TGTGCCAGCAGCGTAGGTATCGGGGGGAGCACAGATACGCAGTATTTT
TRBJ2-6 17 NA TRBV5-1 NA CASSLDRASSGANVLTF TGCGCCAGCAGCTTGGACAGGGCGAGCTCTGGGGCCAACGTCCTGACTTTC
TRBJ2-1 15 NA TRBV7-8 TRBD2 CASSSTRGGYNEQFF TGTGCCAGCAGCTCAACACGCGGGGGCTACAATGAGCAGTTCTTC
TRBJ1-1 14 NA TRBV30 NA CAWSPQFLRAEAFF TGTGCCTGGAGTCCGCAGTTCCTACGGGCTGAAGCTTTCTTT
TRBJ2-1 15 NA TRBV30 NA CAWSVGARGDNEQFF TGTGCCTGGAGTGTCGGAGCCAGGGGGGACAATGAGCAGTTCTTC
TRBJ1-1 15 NA TRBV5-4 TRBD1 CASSSPRDRYTEAFF TGTGCCAGCAGCTCCCCCCGGGACAGATACACTGAAGCTTTCTTT
TRBJ1-1 11 NA TRBV11-1 NA CASSHVTEAFF TGTGCCAGCAGTCATGTCACTGAAGCTTTCTTT
TRBJ1-1 16 once TRBV2 TRBD1 CASSAGTGRGKTEAFF TGTGCCAGCAGCGCTGGGACAGGGCGGGGTAAGACTGAAGCTTTCTTT
TRBJ2-7 12 NA TRBV9 NA CASSLTGNEQYF TGTGCCAGCAGCTTAACAGGGAACGAGCAGTACTTC
TRBJ1-5 15 NA TRBV10-3 NA CAISLDGYSNQPQHF TGTGCCATCAGCCTAGACGGATATAGCAATCAGCCCCAGCATTTT
TRBJ1-3 17 NA TRBV13 NA CASSSTFSGFSGNTIYF TGTGCCAGCAGTTCTACGTTCTCGGGGTTCTCTGGAAACACCATATATTTT
TRBJ2-3 12 NA TRBV30 NA CAWSVDLVTQYF TGTGCCTGGAGTGTAGACTTAGTGACGCAGTATTTT